These 5 T cell receptor beta chains were sequenced from one sample in a study of radiation and T cells in renal cell carcinoma. Profiled with immunoSEQ multiplex PCR; TCRdb holds only in-frame clones, not every one. The data contain 30,000 to 40,000 clones, roughly 80% of them seen just once; the ten biggest clones take up 33%. Time point in this sample: blood 4 weeks post-SBRT, at nephrectomy. Treatment: 15 Gy SBRT to primary tumor, nephrectomy 4 weeks later. This specimen was blood, taken from a patient whose treatment included radiotherapy and nephrectomy. Receptors were obtained from a man in his 60s with renal cell carcinoma.

The rearrangement uses TRBV25-1 and TRBJ1-3; D unclear. Germline assignment: CDR1 MGHDK and CDR2 SYGVNS. The V end lost 2 bases, the J end lost 4 bases, and 6 bases lay between the germline ends. The CDR3 is 13 amino acids. In DNA form, the CDR3 reads TGTGCCAGCAGTGAACAGGCAGGAAACACCATATATTTT. Its protein product is CASSEQAGNTIYF.

The V and J genes are TRBV7-2 and TRBJ2-7; unclear D gene. Trimming left V 0 bases short and J 7 bases short, with 7 bases between. The CDR3 spans 12 residues. The V gene's germline CDR1 is SGHTA and CDR2 FQGNSA. In DNA form, the CDR3 reads TGTGCCAGCAGCTTAGCGGCGCGGGAGCAGTACTTC. This codes for CASSLAAREQYF.

A few counts support this clone. J is TRBJ2-7 and V is TRBV4-1; 7 bases agree with TRBD2. The V segment lost 1 base and the J segment 3 bases; nucleotides outside the gene matches: 3. In germline, CDR1 is MGHRA, CDR2 YSYEKL. The CDR3 is made up of 14 amino acids. As DNA, the CDR3 is TGCGCCAGCAGCCAAGCTAGCGGCCGCTACGAGCAGTACTTC. Its protein is CASSQASGRYEQYF.

The genes are TRBV19 and TRBJ1-2; D is possibly TRBD1 (6 bases). The V gene's germline CDR1 is LNHDA and CDR2 SQIVND (reference sequence). Between the trimmed V and J ends, which lost 7 bases and 4 bases, there was a span of 10 bases. The CDR3 is 12 amino acids. CDR3 DNA: TGTGCCAGTACCCGGGACACCTATGGCTACACCTTC. Protein sequence: CASTRDTYGYTF.

The rearrangement uses TRBV5-6 and TRBJ2-1; no firm D call. Trimming removed 6 bases from V and 10 bases from J, with 17 bases in between. The germline V gene encodes CDR1 SGHDT and CDR2 YYEEEE. This CDR3 region has 13 residues. The CDR3 DNA sequence: TGTGCCAGCACCTCCCGGGTTAGCTGGGAGCAGTTCTTC. Translated: CASTSRVSWEQFF.